The clone carrying this TCR beta chain appeared a few times. Its antigen is unknown. It was roughly 10 milliliters of peripheral blood that were drawn from each donor. Samples each had at least 6 micrograms of total RNA extracted. A J-beta primer mix and a sample-barcoded 5' primer were used in a second PCR of roughly 6 to 11 cycles. TCRdb re-analysed the 5' RACE reads in MiXCR, keeping a single row per CDR3 protein. The data show about a million distinct CDR3 sequences, with about 48% seen just once and 13% held by the top ten. This record comes from a study of blood T cells in healthy people across ages. Study information: Per two T cells, template switching captured roughly one barcoded beta molecule.

Looked up from germline, CDR1 is MNHEY and CDR2 is SVGEGT. CDR3 size: 20 residues. V trimming: 0 bases; J trimming: 0 bases; junction bases outside the gene matches: 7. Whole-study findings and limits: Those diversity estimates obtained from one million T cells were thought to be underestimates.

The sample comprised blood. This chain links TRBV6-2 or TRBV6-3 with TRBJ2-6; TRBD2 agrees at 11 bases. This clonotype was sampled from a man younger than 45 in good health. The CDR3 DNA follows: TGTGCCAGCAGTTACTCGATTCTAGCGGGGGGTATCTCTGGGGCCAACGTCCTGACTTTC. Protein product: CASSYSILAGGISGANVLTF.